This TCR beta chain stems from a study of OX40 agonist ivuxolimab in advanced cancers. Study-level points and caveats: No determination was made of the antigen specificity of the expanded peripheral T cells. Fewer expanded clones were found on average in CD4+ than in CD8+ T cells.

Only in-frame clones appear in the TCRdb table, and some are missing; sequencing was by immunoSEQ multiplex PCR. The data hold around 68,000 clones, with approximately 86% observed a single time. About this clone itself: Its antigen is unknown.

The sequence came from an adult with an advanced solid tumor such as melanoma, head and neck, liver or kidney cancer. The specimen comprised CD4+ or CD8+ T cells sorted from blood, sampled in a trial of the OX40 agonist ivuxolimab.

CDR3 DNA sequence: TGTGCCAGTAGAACAAACAGGGGGAGCACCGGGGAGCTGTTTTTT. Amino acid sequence: CASRTNRGSTGELFF. The chain links TRBV19 to TRBJ2-2, with 8 bases identical to TRBD1. The CDR3 extends over 15 amino acids. V shed 6 bases, J shed 4 bases, and the junction held 7 bases outside the gene matches. CDR1 is LNHDA, CDR2 SQIVND, per germline (reference sequence).